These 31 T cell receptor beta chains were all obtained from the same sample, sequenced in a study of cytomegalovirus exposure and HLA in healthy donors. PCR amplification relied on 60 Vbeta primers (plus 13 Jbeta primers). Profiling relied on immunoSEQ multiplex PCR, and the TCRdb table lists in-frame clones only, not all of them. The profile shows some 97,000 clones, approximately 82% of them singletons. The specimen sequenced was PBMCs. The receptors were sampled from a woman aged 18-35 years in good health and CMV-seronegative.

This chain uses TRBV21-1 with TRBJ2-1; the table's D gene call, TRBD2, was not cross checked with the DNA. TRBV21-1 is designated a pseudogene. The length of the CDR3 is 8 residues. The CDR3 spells CASREQFF. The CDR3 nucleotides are TGTGCCAGCCGGGAGCAGTTCTTC.

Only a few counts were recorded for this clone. The CDR3 DNA is TGTGCCAGTAAAGGCCTAGCGGCCTACAATGAGCAGTTCTTC. Translating gives CASKGLAAYNEQFF. This chain connects TRBV19 to TRBJ2-1; 7 bases align to TRBD2. Unmatched junction bases numbered 5, after V lost 7 bases and J lost 2 bases. The CDR3 has 14 amino acids. Germline CDR1 and CDR2: LNHDA and SQIVND (reference sequence).

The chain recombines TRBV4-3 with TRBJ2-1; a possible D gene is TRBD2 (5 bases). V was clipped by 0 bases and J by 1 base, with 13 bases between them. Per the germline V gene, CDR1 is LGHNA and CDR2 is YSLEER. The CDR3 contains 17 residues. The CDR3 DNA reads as TGCGCCAGCAGCCAAGATCTAGCTAAGGCATCCTACAATGAGCAGTTCTTC. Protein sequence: CASSQDLAKASYNEQFF.

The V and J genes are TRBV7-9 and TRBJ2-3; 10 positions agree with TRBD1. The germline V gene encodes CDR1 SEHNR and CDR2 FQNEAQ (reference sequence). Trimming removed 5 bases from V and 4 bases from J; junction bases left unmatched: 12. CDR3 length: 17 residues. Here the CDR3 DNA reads TGTGCCAGCAGCCCCGGGGGGGGGACAGGGGAATCAGATACGCAGTATTTT. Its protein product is CASSPGGGTGESDTQYF.

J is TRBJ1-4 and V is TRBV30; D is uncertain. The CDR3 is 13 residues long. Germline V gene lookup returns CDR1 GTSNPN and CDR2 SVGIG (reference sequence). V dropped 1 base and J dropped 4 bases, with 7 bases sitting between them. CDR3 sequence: CAWSGQDNEKLFF. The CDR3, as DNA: TGTGCCTGGAGTGGCCAGGATAATGAAAAACTGTTTTTT.

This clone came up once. In DNA, the CDR3 is TGTGCCAGCAGCCGATCCGCTTCACAGGGTCTGGAGACCCAGTACTTC. This encodes CASSRSASQGLETQYF. V gene TRBV11-3 combines with J gene TRBJ2-5, with D perhaps TRBD1 (6 bases). Germline V lookup: CDR1 SGHNT, CDR2 YENEEA. Between the trimmed V and J ends, which lost 5 bases and 5 bases, there was a span of 21 bases. There are 16 residues in the CDR3. The whole variable domain, remainder taken from reference TRBV11-3 and TRBJ2-5, is EAGVVQSPRYKIIEKKQPVAFWCNPISGHNTLYWYLQNLGQGPELLIRYENEEAVDDSQLPKDRFSAERLKGVDSTLKIQPAELGDSAVYLCASSRSASQGLETQYFGPGTRLLVL.

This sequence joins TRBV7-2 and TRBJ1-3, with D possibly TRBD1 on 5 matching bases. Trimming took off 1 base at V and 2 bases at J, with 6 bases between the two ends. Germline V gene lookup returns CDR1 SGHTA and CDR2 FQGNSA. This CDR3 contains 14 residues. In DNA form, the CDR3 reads TGTGCCAGCAGCTTAGTAGGGGCTGGAAACACCATATATTTT. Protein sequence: CASSLVGAGNTIYF.

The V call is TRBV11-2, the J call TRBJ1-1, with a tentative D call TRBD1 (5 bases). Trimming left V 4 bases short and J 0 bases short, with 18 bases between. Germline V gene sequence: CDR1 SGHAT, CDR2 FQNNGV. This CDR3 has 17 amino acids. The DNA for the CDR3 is TGTGCCAGCAGCTCCGGTAGGTGGAGGGGTCTGAACACTGAAGCTTTCTTT. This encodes CASSSGRWRGLNTEAFF.

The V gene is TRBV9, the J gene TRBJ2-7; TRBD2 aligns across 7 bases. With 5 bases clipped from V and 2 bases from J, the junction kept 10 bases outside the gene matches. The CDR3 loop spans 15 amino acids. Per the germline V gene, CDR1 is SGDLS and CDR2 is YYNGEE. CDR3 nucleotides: TGTGCCAGCAGTGGGGGGGGGACTACTACCTACGAGCAGTACTTC. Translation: CASSGGGTTTYEQYF.

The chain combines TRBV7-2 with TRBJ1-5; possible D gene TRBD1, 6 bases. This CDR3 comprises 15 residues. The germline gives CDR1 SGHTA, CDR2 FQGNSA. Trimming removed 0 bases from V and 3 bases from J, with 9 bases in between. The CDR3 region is CASSLAGGPNQPQHF. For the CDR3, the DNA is TGTGCCAGCAGCTTAGCGGGGGGGCCCAATCAGCCCCAGCATTTT.

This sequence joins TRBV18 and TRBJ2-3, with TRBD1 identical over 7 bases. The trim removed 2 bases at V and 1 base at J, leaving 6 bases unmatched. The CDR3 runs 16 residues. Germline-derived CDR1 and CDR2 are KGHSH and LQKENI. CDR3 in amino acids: CASSPKPGQGTDTQYF. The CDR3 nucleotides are TGTGCCAGCTCACCAAAGCCCGGACAGGGCACAGATACGCAGTATTTT.

CDR3 coding DNA: TGTGCCAGTAAGAGGAGGCAGGGGGCGCGGGAGCAGTACTTC. It translates to CASKRRQGAREQYF. The chain uses TRBV19 and TRBJ2-7, with TRBD1 identical over 8 bases. CDR3 size: 14 residues. J was trimmed by 7 bases and V by 7 bases; bases with no gene match: 12. Per the germline V gene, CDR1 is LNHDA and CDR2 is SQIVND (reference sequence).

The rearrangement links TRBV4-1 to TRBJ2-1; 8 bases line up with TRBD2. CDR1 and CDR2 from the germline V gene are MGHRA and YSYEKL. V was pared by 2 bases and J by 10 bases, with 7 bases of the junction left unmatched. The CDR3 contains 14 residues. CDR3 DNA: TGCGCCAGCAGCCAATTTATCAGCGGGGGAGAGCAGTTCTTC. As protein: CASSQFISGGEQFF.

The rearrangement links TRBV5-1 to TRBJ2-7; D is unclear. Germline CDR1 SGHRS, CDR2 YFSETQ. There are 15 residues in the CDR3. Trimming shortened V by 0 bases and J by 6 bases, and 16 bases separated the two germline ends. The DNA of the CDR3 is TGCGCCAGCAGCTTGGATTCCGGGTCCCCAGCCGAGCAGTACTTC. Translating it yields CASSLDSGSPAEQYF.

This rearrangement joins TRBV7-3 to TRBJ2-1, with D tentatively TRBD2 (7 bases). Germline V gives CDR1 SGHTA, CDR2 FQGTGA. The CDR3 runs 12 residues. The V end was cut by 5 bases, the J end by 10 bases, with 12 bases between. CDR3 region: CASSGRGGEQFF. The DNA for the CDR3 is TGTGCCAGCAGCGGAAGGGGGGGGGAGCAGTTCTTC.

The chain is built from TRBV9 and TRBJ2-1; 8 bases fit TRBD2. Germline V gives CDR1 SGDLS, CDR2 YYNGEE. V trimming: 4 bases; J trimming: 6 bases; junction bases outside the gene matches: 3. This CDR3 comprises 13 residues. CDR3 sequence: CASSPGTSNEQFF. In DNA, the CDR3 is TGTGCCAGCAGCCCCGGGACTAGCAATGAGCAGTTCTTC.

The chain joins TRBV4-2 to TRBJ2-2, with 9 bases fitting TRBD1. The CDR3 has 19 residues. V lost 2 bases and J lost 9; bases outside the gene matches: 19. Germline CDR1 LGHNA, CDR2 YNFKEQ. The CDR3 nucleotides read TGTGCCAGCAGCCAACCGGACAGGGGTCGGTGGGAGGGCCGTCGGGAGCTGTTTTTT. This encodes CASSQPDRGRWEGRRELFF.

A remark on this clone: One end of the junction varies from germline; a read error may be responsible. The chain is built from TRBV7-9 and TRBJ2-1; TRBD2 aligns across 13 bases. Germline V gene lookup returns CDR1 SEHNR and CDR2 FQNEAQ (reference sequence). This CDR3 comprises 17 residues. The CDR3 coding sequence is TGTTCCAGCAGCTTGGGACTAGCGGGGTACTCCTACAATGAGCAGTTCTTC. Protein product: CSSSLGLAGYSYNEQFF.

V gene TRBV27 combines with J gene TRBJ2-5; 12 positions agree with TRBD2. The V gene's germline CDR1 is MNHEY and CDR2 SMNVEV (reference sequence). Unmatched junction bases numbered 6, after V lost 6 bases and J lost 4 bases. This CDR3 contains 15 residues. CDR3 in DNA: TGTGCCAGCAGCAAACTAGCGGGGGGATCAGAGACCCAGTACTTC. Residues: CASSKLAGGSETQYF.

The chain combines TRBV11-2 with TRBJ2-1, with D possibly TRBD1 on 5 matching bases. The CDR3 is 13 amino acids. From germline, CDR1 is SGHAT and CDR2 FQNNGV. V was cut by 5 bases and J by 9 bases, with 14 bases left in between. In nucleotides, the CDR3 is TGTGCCAGCAGCCTCTTCCTAGGGGTTGAGCAGTTCTTC. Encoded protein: CASSLFLGVEQFF. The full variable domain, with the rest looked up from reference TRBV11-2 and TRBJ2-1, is EAGVAQSPRYKIIEKRQSVAFWCNPISGHATLYWYQQILGQGPKLLIQFQNNGVVDDSQLPKDRFSAERLKGVDSTLKIQPAKLEDSAVYLCASSLFLGVEQFFGPGTRLTVL.

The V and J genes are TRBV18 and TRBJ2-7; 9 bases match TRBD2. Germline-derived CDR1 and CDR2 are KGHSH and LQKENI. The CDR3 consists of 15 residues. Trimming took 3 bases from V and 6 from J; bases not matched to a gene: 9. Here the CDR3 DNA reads TGTGCCAGCTCACCCCGCCCAGCGGGGGGCGGCGAGCAGTACTTC. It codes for CASSPRPAGGGEQYF.

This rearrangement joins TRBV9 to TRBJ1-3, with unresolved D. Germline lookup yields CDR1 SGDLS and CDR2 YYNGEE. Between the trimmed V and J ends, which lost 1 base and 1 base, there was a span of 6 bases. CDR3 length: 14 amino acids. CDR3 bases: TGTGCCAGCAGCGTATGGAGTTCTGGAAACACCATATATTTT. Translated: CASSVWSSGNTIYF.

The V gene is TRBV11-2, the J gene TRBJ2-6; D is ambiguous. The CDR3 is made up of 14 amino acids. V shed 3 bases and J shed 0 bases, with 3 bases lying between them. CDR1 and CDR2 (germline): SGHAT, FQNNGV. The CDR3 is CASSFSSGANVLTF. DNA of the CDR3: TGTGCCAGCAGCTTCAGCTCTGGGGCCAACGTCCTGACTTTC.

In nucleotides, the CDR3 is TGTGCCAGCAGTACTAGGCTGTGGCGGACCGGGGAGCTGTTTTTT. Translated: CASSTRLWRTGELFF. The gene calls are TRBV6-6 and TRBJ2-2, with D tentatively TRBD2 (5 bases). The CDR3 runs 15 residues. CDR1 is MNHNY, CDR2 SVGAGI, per germline (reference sequence). V lost 5 bases, J lost 5 bases, and 15 bases lay in between.

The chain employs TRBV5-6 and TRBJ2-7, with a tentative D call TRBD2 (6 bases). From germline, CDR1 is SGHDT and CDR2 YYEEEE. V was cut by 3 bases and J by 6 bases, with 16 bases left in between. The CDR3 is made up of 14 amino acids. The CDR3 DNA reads TGTGCCAGCAGCTCCCGGGACTTCGTGCGCGAGCAGTACTTC. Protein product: CASSSRDFVREQYF.

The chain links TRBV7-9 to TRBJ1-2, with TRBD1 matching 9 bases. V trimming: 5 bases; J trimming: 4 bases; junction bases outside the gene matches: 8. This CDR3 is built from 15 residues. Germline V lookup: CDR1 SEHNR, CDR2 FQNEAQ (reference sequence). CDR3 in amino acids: CASSPQGAHGYGYTF. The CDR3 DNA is TGTGCCAGCAGCCCACAGGGGGCGCACGGCTATGGCTACACCTTC.

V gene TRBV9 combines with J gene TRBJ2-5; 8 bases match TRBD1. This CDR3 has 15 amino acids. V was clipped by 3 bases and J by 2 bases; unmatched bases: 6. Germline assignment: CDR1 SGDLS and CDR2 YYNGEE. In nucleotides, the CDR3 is TGTGCCAGCAGCGCCTCGGACAGGGAACAAGAGACCCAGTACTTC. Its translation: CASSASDREQETQYF. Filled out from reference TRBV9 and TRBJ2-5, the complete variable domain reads DSGVTQTPKHLITATGQRVTLRCSPRSGDLSVYWYQQSLDQGLQFLIQYYNGEERAKGNILERFSAQQFPDLHSELNLSSLELGDSALYFCASSASDREQETQYFGPGTRLLVL.

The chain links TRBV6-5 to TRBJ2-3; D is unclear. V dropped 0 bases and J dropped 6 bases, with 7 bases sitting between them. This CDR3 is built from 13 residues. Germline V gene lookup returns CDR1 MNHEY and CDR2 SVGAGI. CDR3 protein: CASSYSRSDTQYF. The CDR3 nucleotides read TGTGCCAGCAGTTACTCGCGATCCGATACGCAGTATTTT.

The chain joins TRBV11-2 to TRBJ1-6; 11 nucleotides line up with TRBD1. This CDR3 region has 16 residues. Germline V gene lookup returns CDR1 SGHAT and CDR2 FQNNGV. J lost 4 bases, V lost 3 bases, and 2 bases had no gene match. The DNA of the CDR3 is TGTGCCAGCAGCTTTGGACAGGGGGCTTATAATTCACCCCTCCACTTT. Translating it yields CASSFGQGAYNSPLHF. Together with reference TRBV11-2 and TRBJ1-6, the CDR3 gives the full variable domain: EAGVAQSPRYKIIEKRQSVAFWCNPISGHATLYWYQQILGQGPKLLIQFQNNGVVDDSQLPKDRFSAERLKGVDSTLKIQPAKLEDSAVYLCASSFGQGAYNSPLHFGNGTRLTVT.

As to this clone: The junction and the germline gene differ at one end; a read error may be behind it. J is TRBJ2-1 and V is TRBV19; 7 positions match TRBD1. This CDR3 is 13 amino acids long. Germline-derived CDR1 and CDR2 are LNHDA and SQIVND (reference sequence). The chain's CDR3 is CASSIHRGPPEIF. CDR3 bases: TGTGCCAGTAGTATACACAGGGGTCCGCCAGAGATCTTC.

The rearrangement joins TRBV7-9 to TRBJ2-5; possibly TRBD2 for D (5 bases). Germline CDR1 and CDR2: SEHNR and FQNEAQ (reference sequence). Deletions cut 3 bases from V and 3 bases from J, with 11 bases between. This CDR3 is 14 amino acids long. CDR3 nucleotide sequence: TGTGCCAGCAGCTTCCTGGACTTAGAAGAGACCCAGTACTTC. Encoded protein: CASSFLDLEETQYF.